Listed here are 11 T cell receptor beta chains from one sample, sequenced in a study of T cell responses to AZD1222 COVID-19 vaccine. Here immunoSEQ multiplex PCR was the method, and the copy in TCRdb shows in-frame clones only, minus some. The table shows more than 150,000 clones, with around 88% occurring only once. The sample consisted of peripheral blood, taken on day 0 of AZD1222 vaccination. These receptors came from an adult in good health.

CDR3 amino acids: CASSLPGQSSYEQYF. The CDR3 DNA sequence: TGTGCCAGCAGCTTGCCGGGACAAAGCTCCTACGAGCAGTACTTC. The genes are TRBV5-5 and TRBJ2-7, with TRBD1 as a possible D gene (6 bases). Germline CDR1 is SGHKS and CDR2 is YYEKEE (reference sequence). Trimming stripped 1 base from V and 0 bases from J, with 11 bases between. The CDR3 spans 15 residues.

This clone was counted many times. The rearrangement uses TRBV27 and TRBJ2-5; 12 bases are a match to TRBD2. CDR3 length: 17 residues. Trimming took 4 bases from V and 4 from J; bases not matched to a gene: 10. Germline V gene sequence: CDR1 MNHEY, CDR2 SMNVEV (reference sequence). CDR3 DNA: TGTGCCAGCAGTTCCAGGGCTAGCGGGAGGGCCCCAGAGACCCAGTACTTC. This encodes CASSSRASGRAPETQYF.

The table lists this clone with a count of one. The chain recombines TRBV3-1 (or the pseudogene TRBV3-2) with TRBJ1-5, with 8 bases fitting TRBD1. The junction had 10 bases not matched to a gene; V was cut back by 4 bases and J by 11 bases. Germline V gives CDR1 LGHDT, CDR2 YNNKEL (reference sequence). The CDR3 is made up of 14 amino acids. The CDR3 reads CASSPGQGRSAQHF. CDR3 DNA: TGTGCCAGCAGCCCCGGACAGGGAAGGTCAGCCCAGCATTTT.

This sequence joins TRBV6-5 and TRBJ2-1; D call uncertain. CDR3 length: 15 amino acids. Germline V lookup: CDR1 MNHEY, CDR2 SVGAGI. Trimming took 4 bases from V and 0 from J, leaving 10 bases between them. The CDR3 is CASSSGRSSYNEQFF. In nucleotides, the CDR3 is TGTGCCAGCAGTTCTGGACGGAGCTCCTACAATGAGCAGTTCTTC.

This chain joins TRBV7-2 and TRBJ1-6; D is ambiguous. CDR1 is SGHTA and CDR2 is FQGNSA in the germline V gene. The CDR3 has 14 amino acids. Trimming removed 2 bases at V and 7 bases at J, with 9 bases between. The CDR3 nucleotides read TGTGCCAGCAGCTTATACAGATCAAATTCACCCCTCCACTTT. Residues: CASSLYRSNSPLHF. The entire variable domain, with the rest obtained from reference TRBV7-2 and TRBJ1-6, is as follows: GAGVSQSPSNKVTEKGKDVELRCDPISGHTALYWYRQSLGQGLEFLIYFQGNSAPDKSGLPSDRFSAERTGGSVSTLTIQRTQQEDSAVYLCASSLYRSNSPLHFGNGTRLTVT.

The sample holds one count of this clone. This chain connects TRBV6-1 to TRBJ2-5; D uncertain. CDR3 size: 14 residues. Germline V CDR1 and CDR2: MNHNS, SASEGT. V was clipped by 1 base and J by 0 bases, with 6 bases between them. The CDR3 region has the DNA TGTGCCAGCAGTGAAGGGTGGTACCAAGAGACCCAGTACTTC. This gives the protein CASSEGWYQETQYF.

This clone appeared a few times. This rearrangement joins TRBV27 to TRBJ1-1; 7 nucleotides align to TRBD1. The CDR3 loop spans 15 amino acids. The V gene end was trimmed by 10 bases and the J gene end by 4 bases; junction bases not matched to a gene: 15. The germline V gene encodes CDR1 MNHEY and CDR2 SMNVEV (reference sequence). The CDR3 nucleotides read TGTGCCACCCGCCGGGGCCGACAGGGAGGCACTGAAGCTTTCTTT. This sequence encodes CATRRGRQGGTEAFF.

The chain has TRBV19 and TRBJ1-1; TRBD1 is a possible D gene (5 bases). With 6 bases removed from V and 3 bases from J, the gap between germline ends came to 8 bases. Germline-derived CDR1 and CDR2 are LNHDA and SQIVND (reference sequence). The CDR3 extends over 12 amino acids. The CDR3: CASRDTYTEAFF. DNA for the CDR3: TGTGCCAGTAGGGACACGTACACTGAAGCTTTCTTT.

The V and J genes are TRBV7-2 and TRBJ2-7, with 8 bases that match TRBD2. J was trimmed by 3 bases and V by 4 bases; bases with no gene match: 5. Germline V gives CDR1 SGHTA, CDR2 FQGNSA. The CDR3 is 14 residues long. CDR3 sequence (DNA): TGTGCCAGCAGCTCCTTTAGCGGGGTCTACGAGCAGTACTTC. It specifies CASSSFSGVYEQYF.

V and J are TRBV28 and TRBJ2-7; D is unclear. This CDR3 region has 12 residues. Trimming removed 5 bases at V and 2 bases at J, with 7 bases between. CDR1 is MDHEN, CDR2 SYDVKM, per germline. CDR3 amino acids: CASSVSTYEQYF. CDR3 in DNA: TGTGCCAGCAGTGTCTCGACCTACGAGCAGTACTTC. The variable domain in full, with the rest retrieved from reference TRBV28 and TRBJ2-7, is DVKVTQSSRYLVKRTGEKVFLECVQDMDHENMFWYRQDPGLGLRLIYFSYDVKMKEKGDIPEGYSVSREKKERFSLILESASTNQTSMYLCASSVSTYEQYFGPGTRLTVT.

V is TRBV11-3 and J is TRBJ2-1, with D perhaps assigned TRBD1 or TRBD2 (5 bases each). The CDR3 runs to 14 residues. The germline CDR1 and CDR2 sequences are SGHNT and YENEEA. V lost 5 bases to trimming and J lost 1 base, with 9 bases between them. As DNA, the CDR3 is TGTGCCAGCAGCCCCGGGGCTTCCTACAATGAGCAGTTCTTC. This sequence encodes CASSPGASYNEQFF.